This T cell receptor beta chain was recovered during a study of cytomegalovirus exposure and HLA in healthy donors. Samples came from healthy bone marrow donors. In its sample, this clone was seen a few times. Primers: 60 Vbeta forward and 13 Jbeta reverse. Assay: immunoSEQ multiplex PCR; the TCRdb copy retains only in-frame clones and omits some. The repertoire consists of around 140,000 clones, with about 80% occurring once and the leading ten covering roughly 9.7%. Germline CDR1 and CDR2: KGHSH and LQKENI. This CDR3 spans 15 amino acids. The ends were cut back, 4 bases at V and 4 bases at J, with 16 bases in the middle.

This sequence originates from a woman aged 55-75 years in good health and CMV-seropositive. Sequencing used PBMCs. V and J are TRBV18 and TRBJ2-5; D remains ambiguous. CDR3 amino acids: CASSRIEASGETQYF. The CDR3 DNA sequence: TGTGCCAGCTCACGAATCGAGGCTAGTGGAGAGACCCAGTACTTC.